Included here is one TCR beta chain sequence, with context. Clones were sequenced by immunoSEQ multiplex PCR, and TCRdb holds only the in-frame ones, with some missing. The sample contains 95,000 to 100,000 clones, approximately 91% of which appear only once. With V trimmed by 8 bases and J by 8 bases, 11 bases remained unmatched. Per germline, CDR1 LNHDA and CDR2 SQIVND (reference sequence). The CDR3 consists of 14 residues. The source of the sample is a study of T cell changes during pregnancy in multiple sclerosis. J is TRBJ1-2 and V is TRBV19; the match to TRBD1 covers 10 bases. The receptor was isolated from a female donor with multiple sclerosis, enrolled in a pregnancy study. The source material was peripheral blood, sampled in the second trimester of pregnancy. CDR3 protein: CASGIDPTGGGYTF. The CDR3 nucleotides are TGTGCCAGTGGAATCGACCCGACAGGGGGCGGCTACACCTTC.